The 2 T cell receptor beta chains below come from one sample, sequenced in a study of OX40 agonist ivuxolimab in advanced cancers. Profiled with immunoSEQ multiplex PCR; TCRdb holds only in-frame clones, not every one. The sample includes tens of thousands of clones, roughly 85% seen only once; the top ten take approximately 3.6%. Sequencing was performed on CD4+ or CD8+ T cells sorted from blood, taken in a trial of the OX40 agonist ivuxolimab. The origin of the receptors is an adult with an advanced solid tumor such as melanoma, head and neck, liver or kidney cancer.

The chain joins TRBV28 to TRBJ2-1; TRBD2 is a possible D gene (6 bases). V was shortened by 5 bases and J by 7 bases, with 6 bases between the two germline ends. The germline V gene encodes CDR1 MDHEN and CDR2 SYDVKM. The CDR3 is made up of 11 amino acids. CDR3 amino acids: CASSSGNEQFF. For the CDR3, the DNA is TGTGCCAGCAGTAGCGGGAATGAGCAGTTCTTC.

The sample holds one count of this clone. The rearrangement joins TRBV28 to TRBJ1-2; 8 bases are a match to TRBD1. The CDR3 runs 15 residues. Germline assignment: CDR1 MDHEN and CDR2 SYDVKM. J lost 7 bases, V lost 3 bases, and 10 bases had no gene match. The CDR3 DNA reads TGTGCCAGCAGTTTTCCCCTCGGACAGGGAGGTGGCTACACCTTC. Translated: CASSFPLGQGGGYTF.